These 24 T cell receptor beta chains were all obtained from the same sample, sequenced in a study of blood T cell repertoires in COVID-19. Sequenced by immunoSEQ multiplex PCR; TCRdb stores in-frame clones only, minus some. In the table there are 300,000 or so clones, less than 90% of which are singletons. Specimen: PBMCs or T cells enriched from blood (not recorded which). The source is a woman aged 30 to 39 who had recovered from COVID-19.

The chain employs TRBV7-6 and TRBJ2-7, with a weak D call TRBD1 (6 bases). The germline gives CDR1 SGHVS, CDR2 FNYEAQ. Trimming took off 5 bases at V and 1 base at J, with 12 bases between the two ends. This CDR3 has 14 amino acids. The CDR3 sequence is CASSQRTDSYEQYF. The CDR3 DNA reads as TGTGCCAGCAGCCAGAGGACAGATTCCTACGAGCAGTACTTC. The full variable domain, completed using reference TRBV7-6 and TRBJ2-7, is GAGVSQSPRYKVTKRGQDVALRCDPISGHVSLYWYRQALGQGPEFLTYFNYEAQQDKSGLPNDRFSAERPEGSISTLTIQRTEQRDSAMYRCASSQRTDSYEQYFGPGTRLTVT.

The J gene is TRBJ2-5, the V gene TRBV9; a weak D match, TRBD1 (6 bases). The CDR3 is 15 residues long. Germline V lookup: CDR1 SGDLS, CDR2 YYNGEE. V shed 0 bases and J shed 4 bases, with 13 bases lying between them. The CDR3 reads CASSVGTVPRETQYF. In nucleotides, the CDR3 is TGTGCCAGCAGCGTAGGGACAGTCCCTCGAGAGACCCAGTACTTC.

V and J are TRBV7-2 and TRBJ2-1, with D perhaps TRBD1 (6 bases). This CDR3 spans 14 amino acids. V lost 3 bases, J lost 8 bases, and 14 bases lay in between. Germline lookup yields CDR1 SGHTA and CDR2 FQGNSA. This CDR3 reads CASSFVGAHDEQFF. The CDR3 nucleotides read TGTGCCAGCAGCTTCGTGGGGGCGCACGATGAGCAGTTCTTC.

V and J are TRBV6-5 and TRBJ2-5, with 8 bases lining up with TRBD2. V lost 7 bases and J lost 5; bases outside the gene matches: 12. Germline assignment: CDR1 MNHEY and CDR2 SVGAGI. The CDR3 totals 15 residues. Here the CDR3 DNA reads TGTGCCAGCAATCTTGGGACTAGGGAGGGGGAGACCCAGTACTTC. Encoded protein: CASNLGTREGETQYF.

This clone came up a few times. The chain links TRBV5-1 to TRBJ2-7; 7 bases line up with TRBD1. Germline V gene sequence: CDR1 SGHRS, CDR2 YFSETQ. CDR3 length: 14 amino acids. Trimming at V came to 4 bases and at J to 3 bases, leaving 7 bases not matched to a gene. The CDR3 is CASSVKRDSYEQYF. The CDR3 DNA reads TGCGCCAGCAGCGTTAAACGGGACAGCTACGAGCAGTACTTC. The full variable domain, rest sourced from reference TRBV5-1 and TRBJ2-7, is KAGVTQTPRYLIKTRGQQVTLSCSPISGHRSVSWYQQTPGQGLQFLFEYFSETQRNKGNFPGRFSGRQFSNSRSEMNVSTLELGDSALYLCASSVKRDSYEQYFGPGTRLTVT.

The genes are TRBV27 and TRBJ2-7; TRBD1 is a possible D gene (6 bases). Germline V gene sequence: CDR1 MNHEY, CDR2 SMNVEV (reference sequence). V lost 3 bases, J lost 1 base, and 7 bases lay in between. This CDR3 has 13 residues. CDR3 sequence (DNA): TGTGCCAGCAGTTTTGGACAGTCCTACGAGCAGTACTTC. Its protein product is CASSFGQSYEQYF.

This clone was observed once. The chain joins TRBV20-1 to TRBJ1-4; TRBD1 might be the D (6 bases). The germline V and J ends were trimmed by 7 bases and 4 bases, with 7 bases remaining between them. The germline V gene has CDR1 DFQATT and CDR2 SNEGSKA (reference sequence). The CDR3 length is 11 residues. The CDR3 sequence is CSGTDNEKLFF. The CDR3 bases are TGCAGTGGGACAGATAATGAAAAACTGTTTTTT.

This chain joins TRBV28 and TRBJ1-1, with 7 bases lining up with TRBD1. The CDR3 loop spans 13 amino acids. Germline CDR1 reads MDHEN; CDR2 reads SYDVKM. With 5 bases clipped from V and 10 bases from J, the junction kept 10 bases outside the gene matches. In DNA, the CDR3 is TGTGCCAGCAGTCAAAGAAGGGGGCTAGGAGCTTTCTTT. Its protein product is CASSQRRGLGAFF. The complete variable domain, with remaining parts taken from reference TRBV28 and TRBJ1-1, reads DVKVTQSSRYLVKRTGEKVFLECVQDMDHENMFWYRQDPGLGLRLIYFSYDVKMKEKGDIPEGYSVSREKKERFSLILESASTNQTSMYLCASSQRRGLGAFFGQGTRLTVV.

DNA for the CDR3: TGTGCCATCAGTGAGTCTAGAGGCAGGGACTTCTCTGGAAACACCATATATTTT. It encodes CAISESRGRDFSGNTIYF. V usage is TRBV10-3 and J usage is TRBJ1-3; possible D gene TRBD1, 5 bases. Germline values: CDR1 ENHRY, CDR2 SYGVKD. Trimming took off 0 bases at V and 0 bases at J, with 15 bases between the two ends. The CDR3 length is 18 residues.

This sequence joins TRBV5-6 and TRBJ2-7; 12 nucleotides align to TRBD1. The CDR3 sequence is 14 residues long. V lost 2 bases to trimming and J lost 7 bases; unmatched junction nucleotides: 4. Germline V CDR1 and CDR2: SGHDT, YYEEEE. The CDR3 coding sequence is TGTGCCAGCAGCTTAGGGACAGGGGGCCGGGAGCAGTACTTC. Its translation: CASSLGTGGREQYF.

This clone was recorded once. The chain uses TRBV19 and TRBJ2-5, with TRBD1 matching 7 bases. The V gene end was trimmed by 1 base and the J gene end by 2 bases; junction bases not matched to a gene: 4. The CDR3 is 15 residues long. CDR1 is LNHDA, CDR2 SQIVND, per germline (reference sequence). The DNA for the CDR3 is TGTGCCAGTAGTATAGGGACAGGCAAACAAGAGACCCAGTACTTC. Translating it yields CASSIGTGKQETQYF.

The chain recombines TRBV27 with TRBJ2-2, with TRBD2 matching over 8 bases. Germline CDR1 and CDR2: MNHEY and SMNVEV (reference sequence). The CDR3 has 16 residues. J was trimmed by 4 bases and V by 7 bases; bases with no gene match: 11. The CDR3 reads CASTPVGGAGTGELFF. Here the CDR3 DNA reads TGTGCCAGCACTCCGGTCGGGGGGGCCGGCACCGGGGAGCTGTTTTTT.

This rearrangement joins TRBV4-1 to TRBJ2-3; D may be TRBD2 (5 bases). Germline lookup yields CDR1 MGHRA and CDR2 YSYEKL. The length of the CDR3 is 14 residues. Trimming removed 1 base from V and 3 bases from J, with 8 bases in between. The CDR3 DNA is TGCGCCAGCAGCCAAGCCGAGGGTACAGATACGCAGTATTTT. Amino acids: CASSQAEGTDTQYF.

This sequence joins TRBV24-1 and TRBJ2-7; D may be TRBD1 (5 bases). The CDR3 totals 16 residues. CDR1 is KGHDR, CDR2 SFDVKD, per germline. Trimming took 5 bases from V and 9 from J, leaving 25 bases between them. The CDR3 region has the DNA TGTGCCACCAGTGGCGCCACAGGAGCTACACCCCTAGGGCAGTACTTC. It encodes CATSGATGATPLGQYF.

CDR3 protein: CASSLARVGGQASSYNEQFF. For the CDR3, the DNA is TGTGCCAGCAGCTTAGCGAGAGTGGGGGGACAGGCAAGCTCCTACAATGAGCAGTTCTTC. V gene TRBV7-8 combines with J gene TRBJ2-1, with 8 nucleotides matching TRBD1. The V gene's germline CDR1 is SGHVS and CDR2 FQNEAQ. J gave up 0 bases and V 0 bases, and 13 bases lay outside the gene matches. This CDR3 has 20 amino acids.

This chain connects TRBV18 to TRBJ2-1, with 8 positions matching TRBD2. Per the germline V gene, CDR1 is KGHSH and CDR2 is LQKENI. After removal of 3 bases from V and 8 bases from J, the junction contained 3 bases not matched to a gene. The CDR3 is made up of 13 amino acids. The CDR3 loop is CASSPALADEQFF. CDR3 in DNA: TGTGCCAGCTCACCCGCACTAGCGGATGAGCAGTTCTTC.

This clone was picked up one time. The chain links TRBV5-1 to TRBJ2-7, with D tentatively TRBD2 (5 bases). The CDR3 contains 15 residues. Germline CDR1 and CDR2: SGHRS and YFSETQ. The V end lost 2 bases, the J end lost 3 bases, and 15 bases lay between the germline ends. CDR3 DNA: TGCGCCAGCAGCTTCTCGTCCGGGATAGGCTACGAGCAGTACTTC. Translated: CASSFSSGIGYEQYF.

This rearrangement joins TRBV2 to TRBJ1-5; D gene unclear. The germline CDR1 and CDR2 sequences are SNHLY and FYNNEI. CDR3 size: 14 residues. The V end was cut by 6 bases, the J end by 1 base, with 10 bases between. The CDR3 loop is CASRAGSSNQPQHF. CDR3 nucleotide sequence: TGTGCCAGCAGAGCCGGGTCCAGCAATCAGCCCCAGCATTTT.

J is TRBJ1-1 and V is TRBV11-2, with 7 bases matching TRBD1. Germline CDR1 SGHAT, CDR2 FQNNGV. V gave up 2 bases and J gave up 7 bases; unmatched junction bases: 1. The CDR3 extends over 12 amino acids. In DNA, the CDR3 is TGTGCCAGCAGCTTACGGGACAGTGAAGCTTTCTTT. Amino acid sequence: CASSLRDSEAFF. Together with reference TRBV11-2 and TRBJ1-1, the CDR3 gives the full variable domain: EAGVAQSPRYKIIEKRQSVAFWCNPISGHATLYWYQQILGQGPKLLIQFQNNGVVDDSQLPKDRFSAERLKGVDSTLKIQPAKLEDSAVYLCASSLRDSEAFFGQGTRLTVV.

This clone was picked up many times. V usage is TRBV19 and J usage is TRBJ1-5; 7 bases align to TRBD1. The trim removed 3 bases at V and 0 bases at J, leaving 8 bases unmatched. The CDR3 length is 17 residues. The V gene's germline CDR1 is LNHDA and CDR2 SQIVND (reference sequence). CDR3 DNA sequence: TGTGCCAGTAGTATGGAGGGGACAGCCTATAGCAATCAGCCCCAGCATTTT. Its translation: CASSMEGTAYSNQPQHF. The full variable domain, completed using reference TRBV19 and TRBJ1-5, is DGGITQSPKYLFRKEGQNVTLSCEQNLNHDAMYWYRQDPGQGLRLIYYSQIVNDFQKGDIAEGYSVSREKKESFPLTVTSAQKNPTAFYLCASSMEGTAYSNQPQHFGDGTRLSIL.

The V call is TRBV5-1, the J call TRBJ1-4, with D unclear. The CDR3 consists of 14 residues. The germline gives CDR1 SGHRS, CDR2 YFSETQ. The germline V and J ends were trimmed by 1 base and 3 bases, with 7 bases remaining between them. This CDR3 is CASSLYSPNEKLFF. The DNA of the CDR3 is TGCGCCAGCAGCTTGTACAGCCCTAATGAAAAACTGTTTTTT.

The CDR3 loop is CASSPQTGANVLTF. The CDR3 DNA follows: TGTGCCAGCAGCCCCCAGACTGGGGCCAACGTCCTGACTTTC. This chain connects TRBV11-2 to TRBJ2-6; no reliable D call. Trimming shortened V by 5 bases and J by 2 bases, and 7 bases separated the two germline ends. Germline CDR1 SGHAT, CDR2 FQNNGV. The CDR3 has 14 residues.

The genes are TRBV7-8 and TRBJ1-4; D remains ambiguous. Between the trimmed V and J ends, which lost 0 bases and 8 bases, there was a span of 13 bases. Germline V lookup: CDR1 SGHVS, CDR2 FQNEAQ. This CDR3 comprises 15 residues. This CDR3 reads CASSLARASREKLFF. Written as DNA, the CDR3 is TGTGCCAGCAGCTTAGCGAGGGCCTCGAGGGAAAAACTGTTTTTT. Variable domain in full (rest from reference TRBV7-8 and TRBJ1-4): GAGVSQSPRYKVAKRGQDVALRCDPISGHVSLFWYQQALGQGPEFLTYFQNEAQLDKSGLPSDRFFAERPEGSVSTLKIQRTQQEDSAVYLCASSLARASREKLFFGSGTQLSVL.

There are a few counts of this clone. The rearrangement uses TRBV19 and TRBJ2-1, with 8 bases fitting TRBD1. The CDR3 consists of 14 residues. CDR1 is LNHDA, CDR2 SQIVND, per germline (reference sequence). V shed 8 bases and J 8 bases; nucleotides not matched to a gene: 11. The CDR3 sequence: CASAPGQATHEQFF. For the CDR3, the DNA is TGTGCCAGTGCACCGGGACAGGCAACCCATGAGCAGTTCTTC.